The present T cell receptor beta chain was sequenced within a study of post-analysis software for immune sequencing data. Study in general: There were relapsing-remitting, secondary progressive and progressive-relapsing multiple sclerosis among the disease courses included.

Sequencing libraries made from TCR beta cDNA carried unique molecular identifiers. Roughly 450,000 cDNA molecules came from around 1 to 10 million T cells. In TCRdb, the PCR reads were re-called with MiXCR into one record per CDR3 protein. Here the sample spans approximately 660,000 distinct CDR3 sequences, approximately 60% being singletons. Study results and caveats: Normalized Chao1 diversity was significantly lower in multiple sclerosis patients than in controls. Among about 5 TRBV segments more frequent in patients than controls were TRBV5-6, TRBV5-1 and TRBV20-1. Same-batch preparations were strongly co-clustered by F measure.

The germline V gene has CDR1 LNHNV and CDR2 YYDKDF (reference sequence). There are 16 residues in the CDR3. V lost 2 bases and J lost 1; bases outside the gene matches: 7. Notes on this clonotype: No antigen is known for it.

The sample taken for sequencing was blood. The genes are TRBV15 and TRBJ2-7; 8 bases are a match to TRBD1. The sequence came from a girl aged 2-9 years with multiple sclerosis. The CDR3 bases are TGTGCCACCAGCAGATATCGGACAGGGTCGTCCTACGAGCAGTACTTC. This codes for CATSRYRTGSSYEQYF.